Sequencing of this T cell receptor beta chain was carried out in a study of follicular helper T cells after annual influenza vaccination. Study at large: Some donors were sampled over the 2013-2014, 2014-2015 and 2015-2016 vaccinations. Regarding the study as a whole: Day 7 ICOS+CD38+ clones later appeared mostly in ICOS-CD38- cTfh.

Time point specified: 2015-2016 season, pre-vaccination. Survey level resolution was used for TCRB sequencing. Generated by immunoSEQ multiplex PCR, the TCRdb table keeps only in-frame clones and is missing some. The data show some 1,700 clones, with roughly 84% seen just once and over 3.5% held by the top ten. V lost 6 bases and J lost 9, with 15 bases in between. Germline V lookup: CDR1 LNHDA, CDR2 SQIVND (reference sequence). This CDR3 comprises 13 residues. Details on this clone: The target antigen is unknown.

The clonotype originates from an adult who received the influenza vaccine. The sample was CXCR5+ CD38- circulating T follicular helper cells from blood, taken on the day of influenza vaccination. Subset noted: circulating Tfh, non-naive CD4+CXCR5+PD-1+ (ICOS+CD38+ or ICOS-CD38-). This chain uses TRBV19 with TRBJ2-1; either TRBD1 or TRBD2 may fit D (6 bases each). CDR3: CASRLRGAPEQFF. CDR3 coding DNA: TGTGCCAGTAGACTGAGGGGGGCACCTGAGCAGTTCTTC.